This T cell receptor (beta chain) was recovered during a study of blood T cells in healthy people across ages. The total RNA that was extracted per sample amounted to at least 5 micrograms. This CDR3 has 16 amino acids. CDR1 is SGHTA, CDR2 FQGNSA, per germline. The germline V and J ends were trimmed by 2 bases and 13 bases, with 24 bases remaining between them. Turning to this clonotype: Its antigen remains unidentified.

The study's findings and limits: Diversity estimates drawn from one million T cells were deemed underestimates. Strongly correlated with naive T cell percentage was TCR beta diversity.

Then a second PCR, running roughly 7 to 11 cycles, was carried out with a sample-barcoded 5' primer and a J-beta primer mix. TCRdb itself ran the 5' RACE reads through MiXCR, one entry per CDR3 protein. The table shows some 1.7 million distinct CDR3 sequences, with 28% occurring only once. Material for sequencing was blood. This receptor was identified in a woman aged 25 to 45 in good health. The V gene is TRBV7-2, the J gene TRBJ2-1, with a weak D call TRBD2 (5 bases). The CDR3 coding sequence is TGTGCCAGCAGCTTACAAGCGGCAATACTAAAAGAGACCCAGTTCTTC. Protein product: CASSLQAAILKETQFF. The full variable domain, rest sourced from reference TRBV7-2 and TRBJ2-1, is GAGVSQSPSNKVTEKGKDVELRCDPISGHTALYWYRQSLGQGLEFLIYFQGNSAPDKSGLPSDRFSAERTGGSVSTLTIQRTQQEDSAVYLCASSLQAAILKETQFFGPGTRLTVL.